This T cell receptor beta chain came from a study of T cells in Graves' hyperthyroidism and ophthalmopathy. Notes on the study in general: Blood shared most expanded thyroid clonotypes above 0.001.

Each patient was aged 18 to 65 and had newly diagnosed hyperthyroidism of under 2 months' duration. Using RNA transcripts as the source, TCR beta CDR3 regions were amplified. HTBI primers drove first-round RT-PCR of the TCR CDR3. TCRdb re-called the multiplex PCR reads through MiXCR, storing one row per CDR3 protein. The table includes approximately 370,000 distinct CDR3 sequences, 15% detected once. This clonotype was seen repeatedly, ten times or more. The antigen is unknown. The sequenced sample consisted of blood. This receptor was identified in a woman between 25 and 40 years old with Graves' hyperthyroidism.

The CDR3 sequence: CATSDDAGGGYEQYF. DNA of the CDR3: TGTGCCACCAGCGACGATGCAGGGGGCGGGTACGAGCAGTACTTC. The chain is built from TRBV24-1 and TRBJ2-7; TRBD1 aligns across 8 bases. CDR3 length equals 15 residues. CDR1 is KGHDR, CDR2 SFDVKD, per germline. The V gene end was trimmed by 7 bases and the J gene end by 4 bases; junction bases not matched to a gene: 11.